Below are 22 T cell receptor beta chains sequenced from a single sample in a study of PD-1 blockade in classical Hodgkin lymphoma. Here immunoSEQ multiplex PCR was the method, and the copy in TCRdb shows in-frame clones only, minus some. The sample includes about 93,000 clones, over 90% of them seen just once. Brentuximab vedotin exposure varied among the patients, all of whom had relapsed after autologous stem cell transplantation. The specimen was peripheral blood mononuclear cells (PBMCs), collected before the second cycle of nivolumab. Receptors were obtained from a human donor with classical Hodgkin lymphoma.

This clone was found a few times. V usage is TRBV11-2 and J usage is TRBJ2-1; TRBD2 aligns across 13 bases. V lost 4 bases, J lost 8 bases, and 5 bases stayed unmatched. The germline CDR1 and CDR2 sequences are SGHAT and FQNNGV. The CDR3 is 15 residues long. The DNA for the CDR3 is TGTGCCAGCAGCTCCCAAGGACTAGCGGGAGATGAGCAGTTCTTC. The encoded protein is CASSSQGLAGDEQFF.

The rearrangement links TRBV30 to TRBJ2-7, with D perhaps TRBD1 (6 bases). V was pared by 3 bases and J by 0 bases, with 12 bases between. Germline loops: CDR1 GTSNPN, CDR2 SVGIG (reference sequence). The CDR3 has 14 residues. CDR3 sequence (DNA): TGTGCCTGGAGCCAGGGGCCGAGCTCCTACGAGCAGTACTTC. It codes for CAWSQGPSSYEQYF.

V is TRBV25-1 and J is TRBJ2-2; weak D call: TRBD2 (6 bases). The germline gives CDR1 MGHDK, CDR2 SYGVNS. V was cut by 4 bases and J by 4 bases, with 16 bases left in between. This CDR3 is built from 16 residues. The CDR3, as DNA: TGTGCCAGCAGTGGAGGGTCACTAGCCGTCACCGGGGAGCTGTTTTTT. Translation gives CASSGGSLAVTGELFF.

The chain has TRBV29-1 and TRBJ1-2, with D tentatively TRBD1 (6 bases). CDR3 size: 13 residues. The V gene's germline CDR1 is SQVTM and CDR2 ANQGSEA. Trimming cost V 7 bases and J 3 bases, with 15 bases left between them. The DNA for the CDR3 is TGCAGCGCAGATCACAGGGATGACTATGGCTACACCTTC. This sequence encodes CSADHRDDYGYTF.

The rearrangement links TRBV7-9 to TRBJ2-7, with 7 bases that match TRBD1. The V segment lost 3 bases and the J segment 1 base; nucleotides outside the gene matches: 6. CDR3 length: 15 amino acids. CDR1 is SEHNR and CDR2 is FQNEAQ in the germline V gene (reference sequence). The CDR3 region has the DNA TGTGCCAGCAGCTTTAGGAGACAGGGATCCTACGAGCAGTACTTC. Translating it yields CASSFRRQGSYEQYF.

The CDR3 sequence: CASSRQGDTEAFF. The CDR3, as DNA: TGTGCCAGCAGCCGACAGGGGGACACTGAAGCTTTCTTT. This sequence joins TRBV27 and TRBJ1-1, with 9 bases identical to TRBD1. V lost 6 bases and J lost 3; bases outside the gene matches: 2. The CDR3 spans 13 residues. Germline CDR1 and CDR2: MNHEY and SMNVEV (reference sequence).

The chain couples TRBV7-9 to TRBJ2-4, with D possibly being TRBD2 (5 bases). The CDR3 sequence is 16 residues long. Germline CDR1 reads SEHNR; CDR2 reads FQNEAQ (reference sequence). Deletions cut 7 bases from V and 3 bases from J, with 19 bases between. The CDR3 loop is CASTTDGPRDKNIQYF. Here the CDR3 DNA reads TGTGCCAGCACCACGGACGGGCCGAGGGACAAAAACATTCAGTACTTC.

This clone was recorded a few times. The CDR3 loop reads CASSIGRTGELFF. The CDR3 coding sequence is TGTGCCAGTAGTATAGGTCGCACCGGGGAGCTGTTTTTT. V usage is TRBV19 and J usage is TRBJ2-2; D unresolved. This CDR3 contains 13 residues. Between the trimmed V and J ends, which lost 1 base and 4 bases, there was a span of 4 bases. From germline, CDR1 is LNHDA and CDR2 SQIVND (reference sequence).

The V gene is TRBV4-1, the J gene TRBJ1-5; D may be TRBD1 (5 bases). CDR3 length: 15 residues. The V end lost 0 bases, the J end lost 4 bases, and 10 bases lay between the germline ends. Germline CDR1 reads MGHRA; CDR2 reads YSYEKL. CDR3: CASSQDGGSNQPQHF. DNA of the CDR3: TGCGCCAGCAGCCAAGACGGGGGGTCGAATCAGCCCCAGCATTTT.

This clone was observed a few times. V usage is TRBV14 and J usage is TRBJ2-1; no reliable D call. V lost 0 bases and J lost 2, with 8 bases in between. Germline CDR1 is SGHDN and CDR2 is FVKESK. The CDR3 contains 15 residues. The DNA of the CDR3 is TGTGCCAGCAGCCAAGACCCGTACGCCTACAATGAGCAGTTCTTC. This encodes CASSQDPYAYNEQFF.

This chain uses TRBV27 with TRBJ2-1; D unclear. Trimming cost V 2 bases and J 2 bases, with 10 bases left between them. CDR1 MNHEY and CDR2 SMNVEV come from the germline V gene (reference sequence). This CDR3 is built from 15 residues. CDR3 DNA sequence: TGTGCCAGCAGTTTAGTGGGGTTACCCTACAATGAGCAGTTCTTC. It encodes CASSLVGLPYNEQFF.

This clone was recorded once. The genes are TRBV11-3 and TRBJ2-3; 8 positions agree with TRBD1. This CDR3 comprises 16 residues. J gave up 5 bases and V 5 bases, and 12 bases lay outside the gene matches. The germline V gene has CDR1 SGHNT and CDR2 YENEEA. The CDR3 protein is CASSRRPGGLGDTQYF. The CDR3 DNA follows: TGTGCCAGCAGCCGACGACCAGGGGGCCTGGGAGATACGCAGTATTTT. The complete variable domain, with remaining parts taken from reference TRBV11-3 and TRBJ2-3, reads EAGVVQSPRYKIIEKKQPVAFWCNPISGHNTLYWYLQNLGQGPELLIRYENEEAVDDSQLPKDRFSAERLKGVDSTLKIQPAELGDSAVYLCASSRRPGGLGDTQYFGPGTRLTVL.

The rearrangement links TRBV5-1 to TRBJ2-2; no clear D. Trimming shortened V by 0 bases and J by 2 bases, and 11 bases separated the two germline ends. CDR1 SGHRS and CDR2 YFSETQ come from the germline V gene. The CDR3 extends over 16 amino acids. CDR3 residues: CASSLDVPPNTGELFF. In nucleotides, the CDR3 is TGCGCCAGCAGCTTGGACGTACCGCCCAACACCGGGGAGCTGTTTTTT.

The rearrangement joins TRBV6-1 to TRBJ2-7; 13 bases align to TRBD2. The CDR3 has 15 amino acids. V lost 6 bases to trimming and J lost 2 bases; unmatched junction nucleotides: 4. Germline CDR1 reads MNHNS; CDR2 reads SASEGT. The CDR3 is CASRTGLAGPYEQYF. CDR3 DNA: TGTGCCAGCAGAACGGGACTAGCGGGACCCTACGAGCAGTACTTC.

The chain combines TRBV11-2 with TRBJ2-1, with 8 bases aligning to TRBD2. Germline V gives CDR1 SGHAT, CDR2 FQNNGV. CDR3 length: 14 amino acids. Trimming took 4 bases from V and 8 from J; bases not matched to a gene: 7. Written as DNA, the CDR3 is TGTGCCAGCAGCTCGACTAGCGTGACGCATGAGCAGTTCTTC. Its translation: CASSSTSVTHEQFF.

This clone was seen more than once but under ten times. The CDR3 nucleotides read TGCAGCGTTGGGGTTAGCGGGAGTGTAGCCTACAATGAGCAGTTCTTC. It codes for CSVGVSGSVAYNEQFF. This sequence joins TRBV29-1 and TRBJ2-1; the match to TRBD2 covers 9 bases. The germline V gene encodes CDR1 SQVTM and CDR2 ANQGSEA. The CDR3 is 16 amino acids. Unmatched junction bases numbered 9, after V lost 4 bases and J lost 2 bases.

The chain joins TRBV7-9 to TRBJ2-7, with D possibly matching TRBD1 (6 bases). The CDR3 covers 13 residues. Germline lookup yields CDR1 SEHNR and CDR2 FQNEAQ (reference sequence). V was shortened by 5 bases and J by 6 bases, with 14 bases between the two germline ends. This chain's CDR3 is CASSATGFPEQYF. CDR3 nucleotides: TGTGCCAGCAGCGCGACAGGTTTCCCCGAGCAGTACTTC.

This sequence joins TRBV6-1 and TRBJ2-7, with a possible D match to TRBD1 (6 bases). Germline assignment: CDR1 MNHNS and CDR2 SASEGT. V lost 6 bases, J lost 4 bases, and 19 bases lay in between. The CDR3 covers 15 residues. The DNA for the CDR3 is TGTGCCAGCAGCCTTCAAACAGGGATCCGGTACGAGCAGTACTTC. Residues: CASSLQTGIRYEQYF.

This sequence joins TRBV11-3 and TRBJ1-4; D not resolved. CDR3 size: 13 residues. The germline CDR1 and CDR2 sequences are SGHNT and YENEEA. Deletions cut 8 bases from V and 8 bases from J, with 15 bases between. For the CDR3, the DNA is TGTGCCAGCTCCATTGCCCGTCGGGAAAAACTGTTTTTT. Its translation is CASSIARREKLFF. Full variable domain (outside the CDR3, taken from reference TRBV11-3 and TRBJ1-4): EAGVVQSPRYKIIEKKQPVAFWCNPISGHNTLYWYLQNLGQGPELLIRYENEEAVDDSQLPKDRFSAERLKGVDSTLKIQPAELGDSAVYLCASSIARREKLFFGSGTQLSVL.

The CDR3 is CASSRDRRNTEAFF. CDR3 sequence (DNA): TGTGCCAGCAGTCGCGACAGGCGAAACACTGAAGCTTTCTTT. J is TRBJ1-1 and V is TRBV28; possibly TRBD1 for D (6 bases). The V and J ends lost 5 bases and 2 bases respectively, with 12 bases between them. The CDR3 sequence is 14 residues long. Germline CDR1 reads MDHEN; CDR2 reads SYDVKM.

This clone was found once. This chain connects TRBV5-1 to TRBJ1-4; 8 nucleotides agree with TRBD1. The CDR3 loop spans 17 amino acids. Trimming removed 0 bases from V and 3 bases from J; junction bases left unmatched: 7. Germline V lookup: CDR1 SGHRS, CDR2 YFSETQ. This chain's CDR3 is CASSLVGQGMSNEKLFF. CDR3 bases: TGCGCCAGCAGCTTGGTAGGACAGGGAATGTCTAATGAAAAACTGTTTTTT. Combining the CDR3 with reference TRBV5-1 and TRBJ1-4 gives the whole variable domain KAGVTQTPRYLIKTRGQQVTLSCSPISGHRSVSWYQQTPGQGLQFLFEYFSETQRNKGNFPGRFSGRQFSNSRSEMNVSTLELGDSALYLCASSLVGQGMSNEKLFFGSGTQLSVL.

V gene TRBV6-5 combines with J gene TRBJ2-7; tentatively, D is TRBD2 (7 bases). Trimming removed 4 bases from V and 6 bases from J, with 13 bases in between. The CDR3 covers 13 residues. Germline CDR1 and CDR2: MNHEY and SVGAGI. The CDR3 DNA is TGTGCCAGCAGTTCGGGGGGCTGGGGCGAGCAGTACTTC. Encoded protein: CASSSGGWGEQYF.